This T cell receptor beta chain was obtained from a study of cytomegalovirus exposure and HLA in healthy donors. Study findings and constraints: The authors later found most CMV-associated TCR beta chains appeared HLA-restricted. In a later analysis, HLA-associated beta chains showed higher expansion and lower generation probabilities than comparable chains.

On this clone itself: What it binds is not known.

With 60 Vbeta and 13 Jbeta primers, the PCR was carried out. Data came from immunoSEQ multiplex PCR; TCRdb stores just in-frame clones and leaves some out. The sample contains more than 150,000 clones, approximately 81% of which appear only once. The CDR3 is 15 amino acids. CDR1 and CDR2 from the germline V gene are MNHEY and SVGAGI. The J segment lost 8 bases and the V segment lost 6 bases, leaving 11 bases of the junction unmatched. This receptor was identified in a woman under 30 in good health and CMV-seropositive. This rearrangement joins TRBV6-5 to TRBJ2-1; TRBD2 matches at 9 bases. Sequenced input: PBMCs. The CDR3 reads CASRLRASGVDEQFF. The DNA of the CDR3 is TGTGCCAGCAGACTTCGGGCTAGCGGGGTTGATGAGCAGTTCTTC.